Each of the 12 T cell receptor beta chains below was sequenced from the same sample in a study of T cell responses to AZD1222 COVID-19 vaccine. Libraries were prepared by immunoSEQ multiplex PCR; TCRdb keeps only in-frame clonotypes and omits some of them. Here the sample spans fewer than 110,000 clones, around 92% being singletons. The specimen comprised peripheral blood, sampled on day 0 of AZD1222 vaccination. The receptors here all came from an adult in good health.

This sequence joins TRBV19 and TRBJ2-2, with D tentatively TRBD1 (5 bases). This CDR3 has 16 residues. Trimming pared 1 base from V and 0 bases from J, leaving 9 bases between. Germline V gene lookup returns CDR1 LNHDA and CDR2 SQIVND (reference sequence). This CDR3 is CASSIGAGTNTGELFF. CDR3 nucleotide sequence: TGTGCCAGTAGTATAGGAGCAGGGACGAACACCGGGGAGCTGTTTTTT.

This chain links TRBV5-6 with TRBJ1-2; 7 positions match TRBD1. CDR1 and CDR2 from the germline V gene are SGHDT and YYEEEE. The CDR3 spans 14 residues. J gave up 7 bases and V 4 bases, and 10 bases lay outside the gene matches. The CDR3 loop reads CASSNTGVQAGYTF. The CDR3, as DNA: TGTGCCAGCAGCAATACAGGGGTCCAGGCTGGCTACACCTTC.

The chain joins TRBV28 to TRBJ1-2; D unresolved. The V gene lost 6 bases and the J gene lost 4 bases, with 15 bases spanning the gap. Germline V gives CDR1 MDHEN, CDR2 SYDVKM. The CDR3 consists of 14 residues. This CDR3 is CASRLSARIYGYTF. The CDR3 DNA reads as TGTGCCAGCAGACTATCCGCCAGAATCTATGGCTACACCTTC.

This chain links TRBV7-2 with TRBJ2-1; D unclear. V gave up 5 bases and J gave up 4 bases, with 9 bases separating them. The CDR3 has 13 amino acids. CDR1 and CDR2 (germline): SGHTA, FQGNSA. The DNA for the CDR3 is TGTGCCAGCAGCCTCGCCTCTTACAATGAGCAGTTCTTC. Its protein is CASSLASYNEQFF.

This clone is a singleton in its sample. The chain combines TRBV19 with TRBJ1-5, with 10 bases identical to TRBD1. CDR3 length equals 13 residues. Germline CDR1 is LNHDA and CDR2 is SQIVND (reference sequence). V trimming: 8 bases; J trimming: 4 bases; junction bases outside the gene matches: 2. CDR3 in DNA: TGTGCCAGTCGGGACAGGGGAAATCAGCCCCAGCATTTT. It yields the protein CASRDRGNQPQHF.

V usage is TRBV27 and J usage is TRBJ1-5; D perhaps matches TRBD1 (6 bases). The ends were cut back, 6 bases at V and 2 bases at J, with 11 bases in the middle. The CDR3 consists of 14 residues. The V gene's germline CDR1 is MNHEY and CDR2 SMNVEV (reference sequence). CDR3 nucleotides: TGTGCCAGCAGCCTACAGGGAGGCAATCAGCCCCAGCATTTT. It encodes CASSLQGGNQPQHF.

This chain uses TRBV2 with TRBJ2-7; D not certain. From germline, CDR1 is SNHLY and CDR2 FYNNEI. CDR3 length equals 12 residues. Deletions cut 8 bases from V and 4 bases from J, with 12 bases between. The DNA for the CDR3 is TGTGCCAGCGTTACCAGGAGTTACGAGCAGTACTTC. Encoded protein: CASVTRSYEQYF.

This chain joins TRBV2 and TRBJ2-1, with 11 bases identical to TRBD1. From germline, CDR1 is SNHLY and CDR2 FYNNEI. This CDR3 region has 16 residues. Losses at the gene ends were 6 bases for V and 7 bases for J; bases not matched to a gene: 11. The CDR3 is CASSAQEGTGGNEQFF. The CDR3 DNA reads TGTGCCAGCAGCGCCCAGGAGGGGACAGGGGGGAATGAGCAGTTCTTC.

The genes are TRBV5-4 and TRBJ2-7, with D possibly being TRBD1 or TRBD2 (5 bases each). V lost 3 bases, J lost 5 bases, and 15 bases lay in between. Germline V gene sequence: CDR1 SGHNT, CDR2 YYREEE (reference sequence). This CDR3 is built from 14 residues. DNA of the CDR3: TGTGCCAGCAGCTCTCCGGGACGGGGCCACGAGCAGTACTTC. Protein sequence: CASSSPGRGHEQYF.

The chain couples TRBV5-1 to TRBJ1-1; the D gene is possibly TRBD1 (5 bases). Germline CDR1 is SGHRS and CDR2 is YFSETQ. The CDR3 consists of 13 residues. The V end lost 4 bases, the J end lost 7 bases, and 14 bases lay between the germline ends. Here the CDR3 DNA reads TGCGCCAGCAGCCTGACTCGGGGGATTGAAGCTTTCTTT. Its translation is CASSLTRGIEAFF.

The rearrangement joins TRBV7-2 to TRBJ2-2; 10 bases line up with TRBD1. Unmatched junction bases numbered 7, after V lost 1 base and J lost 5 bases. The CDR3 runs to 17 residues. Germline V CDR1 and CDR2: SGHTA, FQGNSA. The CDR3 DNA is TGTGCCAGCAGCTTAGTGGGACAGGGGTCCTCGACCGGGGAGCTGTTTTTT. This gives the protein CASSLVGQGSSTGELFF. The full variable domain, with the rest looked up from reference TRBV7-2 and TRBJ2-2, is GAGVSQSPSNKVTEKGKDVELRCDPISGHTALYWYRQSLGQGLEFLIYFQGNSAPDKSGLPSDRFSAERTGGSVSTLTIQRTQQEDSAVYLCASSLVGQGSSTGELFFGEGSRLTVL.

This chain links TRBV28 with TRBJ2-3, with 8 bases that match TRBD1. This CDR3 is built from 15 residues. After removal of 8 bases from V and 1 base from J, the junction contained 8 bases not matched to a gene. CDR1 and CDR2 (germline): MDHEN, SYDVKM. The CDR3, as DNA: TGTGCCAGCGGTCCCAGGGGACAGGGCACAGATACGCAGTATTTT. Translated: CASGPRGQGTDTQYF.